The following is a T cell receptor beta chain sequence with its context. There is no known antigen for this receptor. No clone much larger than this one lies a single base away; base qualities are absent. This sample is drawn from a study of blood T cell repertoires in COVID-19 (dated by TCRdb to about 2020). Broadly, across the study: Collaborator samples came from the United States, Italy and Spain and covered acute and convalescent phases of COVID-19. The repertoires were made available in a free public database intended to serve as a resource for research on the immune response to SARS-CoV-2. The samples were drawn from two sources: the first 160 participants of the ongoing ImmuneRACE study, and 1,200 or so subjects contributed by 6 global collaborators. HLA class I and class II types, where available, came from metadata supplied by the sample provider rather than from assay-based typing. The dataset comprised deeply sampled blood TCRbeta repertoires from subjects exposed to, actively infected with, or recovered from COVID-19. The sample metadata nearly always contained a de-identified subject ID, COVID-19 status, age in years and sex. The material from the prospective study consisted of cDNA or gDNA derived from T cells, B-cell-depleted T cells, or PBMCs.

The collaborating institutions used their own protocols to collect whole blood in K2EDTA tubes. For TCRbeta analysis, collaborators shipped samples in one of three forms: frozen whole blood, isolated PBMCs, or DNA extracted from either of those sample types. V ends up 0 bases short and J 4 bases short, with an unmatched junction base count of 8. According to the germline V gene, CDR1 reads SGHTA and CDR2 reads FQGNSA. The CDR3 runs 16 amino acids, cysteine and phenylalanine included. The CDR3 DNA has 48 bases and is translated from base 1. The full study reports these points: Clinical and demographic metadata were provided uncurated, with the amount varying by source and participant.

TCRbeta CDR3 regions were amplified from genomic DNA by means of the immunoSEQ Assay, a bias-controlled multiplex PCR. The authors' pipeline ran thus. Within the assay, amplification of reference gene primers was used to estimate how many nucleated cells each sample contained. To quantify the absolute abundance of each unique TCRbeta CDR3 rearrangement, sequence reads were collapsed and filtered. Productive Simpson clonality was computed per sample as the square root of Simpson's diversity index over productive rearrangements. As stored in TCRdb, this immuneACCESS dataset retains in-frame rearrangements with V and J assigned. A fraction of the clones does not appear; measured against another copy, unresolved V genes explain less than half of the discrepancy, and the remainder lacks a known reason. The V and J calls and clone size are taken from that table; D and trimming were inferred from the DNA. This sample comprises 65,000 to 90,000 clones, 84% of them detected only once. The ten largest clones capture around 28% of the sample.

The sample comprised peripheral blood. The clonotype was recovered from a human donor in a cohort sampled during active COVID-19. The chain employs TRBV7-2 and TRBJ2-7; 8 bases in the middle match TRBD1. The nucleotides are TGTGCCAGCAGCTTAGCGGCCGACAGGGGAAAATACGAGCAGTACTTC. Its protein reads: CASSLAADRGKYEQYF.